This T cell receptor beta chain appears in the sequencing data of a study of blood T cell repertoires in COVID-19. As for the study in general: COVID-19 samples collected from the United States, Italy and Spain covered acute and convalescent phases. T cells, B-cell-depleted T cells, or PBMCs supplied cDNA or gDNA.

Per the germline V gene, CDR1 is MNHEY and CDR2 is SVGAGI. The CDR3 has 13 residues. Trimming left V 7 bases short and J 8 bases short, with 14 bases between. Original handling: How many nucleated cells were present was estimated from reference gene primer amplification. TCRdb's copy holds only in-frame clones and misses some; the assay was immunoSEQ multiplex PCR. V, J and clone size reflect that table, while D and trimming were determined from the DNA. Of 210,000 or so clones in the sample, about 90% are singletons; the top ten hold 1.5% to 2%. The sequencing sample was made of peripheral blood. The chain employs TRBV6-5 and TRBJ1-4, with D possibly TRBD1 on 6 matching bases. The TCR comes from a man aged 35 to 55 with active or convalescent COVID-19. The CDR3 DNA reads as TGTGCCAGCAAGGGGGGGGCACGGGAAAAACTGTTTTTT. Translating gives CASKGGAREKLFF.